Sequencing of this TCR beta chain was carried out in a study of regulatory T cells in long-lasting Graves disease. General study points: Repertoires from persistent disease leaned toward TRBV28, TRBJ1-2 and TRBJ2-5.

Described time point: newly diagnosed GD, antithyroid drugs for less than 3 months. Following extraction of RNA from PBMCs, that RNA was used to make the TCR library. Those enrolled as patients came out of an endocrinology department in Xi'an, China. Many counts were recorded for this clonotype. The target antigen is unknown. TCR beta libraries were built with iRepertoire HTBI primers and Arm-PCR of CDR3 regions. TCRdb re-called the multiplex PCR reads with MiXCR, one entry per CDR3 protein. The repertoire holds around 420,000 distinct CDR3 sequences, around 16% seen once, with about 7.8% in the top ten. V was clipped by 1 base and J by 8 bases, with 21 bases between them. This CDR3 has 17 amino acids. Germline V gene lookup returns CDR1 SGHAT and CDR2 FQNNGV. This sample was shared with a second study, whose subject was T cells in Graves' hyperthyroidism and ophthalmopathy. That work states: Primed by the HTBI set, a first-round RT-PCR was run on the TCR CDR3.

The specimen comprised peripheral blood mononuclear cells (PBMCs), sampled at new diagnosis, from a patient treated with antithyroid drugs. The receptor was isolated from a woman aged 40 to 49 with Graves disease. The chain uses TRBV11-2 and TRBJ2-1; D is perhaps TRBD1 or TRBD2 (6 bases each). In nucleotides, the CDR3 is TGTGCCAGCAGCTTAGTCGCTAGGGGGGAGACCTCAGATGAGCAGTTCTTC. Its translation: CASSLVARGETSDEQFF.